The T cell receptor beta chain under discussion was sequenced for a study of technical replicates of blood from a handful of donors. Some clones are missing from TCRdb's copy, which holds only in-frame ones; the method was immunoSEQ multiplex PCR. The sample includes under 100,000 clones, 96% of them seen just once. Germline V gene data show CDR1 as SNHLY and CDR2 as FYNNEI. Trimming took 6 bases from V and 3 from J; bases not matched to a gene: 7. This CDR3 region has 15 residues. The TCR originated in a human donor in good health. Sequenced sample: T cells isolated from PBMCs. The rearrangement joins TRBV2 to TRBJ1-2; 10 nucleotides agree with TRBD1. CDR3 sequence (DNA): TGTGCCAGCAGGAGGGGGACAGGGGTAGACTATGGCTACACCTTC. Its protein is CASRRGTGVDYGYTF. The variable domain in full, with the rest retrieved from reference TRBV2 and TRBJ1-2, is EPEVTQTPSHQVTQMGQEVILRCVPISNHLYFYWYRQILGQKVEFLVSFYNNEISEKSEIFDDQFSVERPDGSNFTLKIRSTKLEDSAMYFCASRRGTGVDYGYTFGSGTRLTVV.